Below are 21 T cell receptor beta chains sequenced from a single sample in a study of long-term antiretroviral therapy in people with HIV. The assay, immunoSEQ v3.0, was run at survey level. The assay was immunoSEQ multiplex PCR, and TCRdb's table has in-frame clones only and misses some. The sample lists about 30,000 clones; approximately 84% were seen once. The input for sequencing was unsorted PBMCs, taken approximately 2.9 years before starting antiretroviral therapy. These receptors all stem from a woman aged 30 to 39 with HIV.

The chain links TRBV6-5 to TRBJ2-2, with D hard to call. In germline, CDR1 is MNHEY, CDR2 SVGAGI. The CDR3 covers 14 residues. Trimming cost V 6 bases and J 3 bases, with 11 bases left between them. The DNA of the CDR3 is TGTGCCAGCAGCTCCCATTTGTACACCGGGGAGCTGTTTTTT. Protein product: CASSSHLYTGELFF.

The V and J genes are TRBV10-3 and TRBJ1-1, with D uncertain. Germline V CDR1 and CDR2: ENHRY, SYGVKD. This CDR3 has 15 amino acids. The V gene lost 0 bases and the J gene lost 0 bases, with 8 bases spanning the gap. CDR3 DNA sequence: TGTGCCATCAGTGAGTCAGGCGGCATGAACACTGAAGCTTTCTTT. It translates to CAISESGGMNTEAFF.

About this clone itself: Additional DNA sequences in this sample encode the identical CDR3. This CDR3 reads CASSMGLGDGYTF. Written as DNA, the CDR3 is TGTGCCAGTAGTATGGGCCTTGGGGACGGCTACACCTTC. This chain connects TRBV19 to TRBJ1-2; maybe TRBD1 (5 bases). V was shortened by 3 bases and J by 8 bases, with 13 bases between the two germline ends. CDR1 and CDR2 from the germline V gene are LNHDA and SQIVND (reference sequence). The CDR3 runs to 13 residues.

The genes are TRBV6-6 and TRBJ2-1; 10 bases match TRBD2. This CDR3 is built from 16 residues. Trimming took 6 bases from V and 3 from J; bases not matched to a gene: 8. The V gene's germline CDR1 is MNHNY and CDR2 SVGAGI (reference sequence). The CDR3 loop reads CASSPGLARIYNEQFF. Written as DNA, the CDR3 is TGTGCCAGCAGCCCGGGACTAGCGCGAATCTACAATGAGCAGTTCTTC.

CDR3 protein: CASSEYHRLNTEAFF. DNA for the CDR3: TGTGCCAGCAGTGAATATCACAGGTTGAACACTGAAGCTTTCTTT. V gene TRBV6-1 combines with J gene TRBJ1-1; D possibly corresponds to TRBD1 (5 bases). V lost 2 bases to trimming and J lost 0 bases, with 10 bases between them. This CDR3 comprises 15 residues. Germline loops: CDR1 MNHNS, CDR2 SASEGT.

The J gene is TRBJ2-1, the V gene TRBV11-2, with D unclear. This CDR3 has 13 residues. Germline-derived CDR1 and CDR2 are SGHAT and FQNNGV. With 2 bases removed from V and 10 bases from J, the gap between germline ends came to 12 bases. The CDR3 reads CASSLNPAGEQFF. The DNA of the CDR3 is TGTGCCAGCAGCTTAAACCCGGCTGGCGAGCAGTTCTTC.

The chain links TRBV5-6 to TRBJ2-2, with D perhaps TRBD2 (6 bases). CDR3 length: 17 amino acids. The germline V and J ends were trimmed by 0 bases and 3 bases, with 15 bases remaining between them. Germline assignment: CDR1 SGHDT and CDR2 YYEEEE. CDR3 DNA: TGTGCCAGCAGCTTGGTCCCGGGTGGGGGGTACACCGGGGAGCTGTTTTTT. Encoded protein: CASSLVPGGGYTGELFF.

This clone was picked up one time. The genes are TRBV18 and TRBJ2-2; maybe TRBD2 (6 bases). Germline V gene data show CDR1 as KGHSH and CDR2 as LQKENI. The length of the CDR3 is 14 residues. V gave up 3 bases and J gave up 9 bases, with 14 bases separating them. CDR3 region: CASSPNPGDRELFF. CDR3 nucleotide sequence: TGTGCCAGCTCACCTAACCCGGGGGACCGGGAGCTGTTTTTT. The variable domain in full, completed from reference TRBV18 and TRBJ2-2, reads NAGVMQNPRHLVRRRGQEARLRCSPMKGHSHVYWYRQLPEEGLKFMVYLQKENIIDESGMPKERFSAEFPKEGPSILRIQQVVRGDSAAYFCASSPNPGDRELFFGEGSRLTVL.

The chain combines TRBV5-6 with TRBJ2-1; 7 nucleotides align to TRBD2. With V trimmed by 0 bases and J by 7 bases, 1 base remained unmatched. Germline V gives CDR1 SGHDT, CDR2 YYEEEE. The CDR3 has 13 amino acids. The CDR3 DNA reads as TGTGCCAGCAGCTTGGTCGGGGGGAATGAGCAGTTCTTC. Translating it yields CASSLVGGNEQFF.

The chain is built from TRBV6-6 and TRBJ1-1; tentatively, D is TRBD1 (5 bases). Germline loops: CDR1 MNHNY, CDR2 SVGAGI (reference sequence). The CDR3 has 11 residues. Between the trimmed V and J ends, which lost 6 bases and 6 bases, there was a span of 8 bases. The CDR3, as DNA: TGTGCCAGCAGCCCAGGGTCTGAAGCTTTCTTT. Residues: CASSPGSEAFF.

The chain combines TRBV27 with TRBJ2-7; 11 bases line up with TRBD1. Trimming at V came to 6 bases and at J to 3 bases, leaving 4 bases not matched to a gene. Germline-derived CDR1 and CDR2 are MNHEY and SMNVEV (reference sequence). The CDR3 runs to 14 residues. CDR3 coding DNA: TGTGCCAGCAGGCACGGGACAGGGGGCTACGAGCAGTACTTC. Protein sequence: CASRHGTGGYEQYF.

The chain uses TRBV5-6 and TRBJ1-5, with 7 nucleotides matching TRBD1. Trimming removed 4 bases from V and 4 bases from J; junction bases left unmatched: 5. The V gene's germline CDR1 is SGHDT and CDR2 YYEEEE. The CDR3 is made up of 14 amino acids. CDR3 nucleotide sequence: TGTGCCAGCAGCGGGGGGGGACAGAATCAGCCCCAGCATTTT. As protein: CASSGGGQNQPQHF.

The chain employs TRBV15 and TRBJ2-7; TRBD1 might be the D (5 bases). In germline, CDR1 is LNHNV, CDR2 YYDKDF (reference sequence). The V end was cut by 1 base, the J end by 2 bases, with 18 bases between. The CDR3 runs 17 residues. As DNA, the CDR3 is TGTGCCACCAGCAGAGCCCGCAGGGTAGGCCTTACCTACGAGCAGTACGTC. The encoded protein is CATSRARRVGLTYEQYV.

This clone was seen a few times. The chain couples TRBV13 to TRBJ2-3, with D uncertain. The V end was cut by 5 bases, the J end by 9 bases, with 15 bases between. There are 13 residues in the CDR3. From germline, CDR1 is PRHDT and CDR2 FYEKMQ (reference sequence). CDR3 in amino acids: CASSQQLGPTQYF. The CDR3 nucleotides are TGTGCCAGCAGCCAACAGCTAGGTCCCACGCAGTATTTT. Complete variable domain (other parts from reference TRBV13 and TRBJ2-3): AAGVIQSPRHLIKEKRETATLKCYPIPRHDTVYWYQQGPGQDPQFLISFYEKMQSDKGSIPDRFSAQQFSDYHSELNMSSLELGDSALYFCASSQQLGPTQYFGPGTRLTVL.

This CDR3 is CASSPKGVDSPNEKLFF. The CDR3 DNA is TGTGCCAGCTCACCCAAGGGGGTAGACAGCCCTAATGAAAAACTGTTTTTT. The rearrangement joins TRBV18 to TRBJ1-4; D possibly corresponds to TRBD1 (6 bases). Germline-derived CDR1 and CDR2 are KGHSH and LQKENI. The ends were cut back, 3 bases at V and 3 bases at J, with 17 bases in the middle. CDR3 length: 17 amino acids.

This sequence joins TRBV7-8 and TRBJ1-1; D is unresolved. With 5 bases removed from V and 0 bases from J, the gap between germline ends came to 19 bases. This CDR3 spans 17 amino acids. Germline V gene sequence: CDR1 SGHVS, CDR2 FQNEAQ. The CDR3 is CASSASQTYELNTEAFF. The CDR3 DNA reads TGTGCCAGCAGCGCCTCCCAAACCTATGAGCTGAACACTGAAGCTTTCTTT. The complete variable domain, with remaining parts taken from reference TRBV7-8 and TRBJ1-1, reads GAGVSQSPRYKVAKRGQDVALRCDPISGHVSLFWYQQALGQGPEFLTYFQNEAQLDKSGLPSDRFFAERPEGSVSTLKIQRTQQEDSAVYLCASSASQTYELNTEAFFGQGTRLTVV.

The rearrangement joins TRBV7-9 to TRBJ1-2; TRBD1 agrees at 7 bases. The J segment lost 4 bases and the V segment lost 4 bases, leaving 0 bases of the junction unmatched. Germline CDR1 reads SEHNR; CDR2 reads FQNEAQ (reference sequence). The CDR3 has 12 amino acids. The CDR3 sequence is CASSSGGYGYTF. The DNA for the CDR3 is TGTGCCAGCAGCTCAGGGGGCTATGGCTACACCTTC.

V and J are TRBV15 and TRBJ2-7, with a weak D call TRBD2 (5 bases). V was pared by 7 bases and J by 4 bases, with 14 bases between. CDR1 and CDR2 (germline): LNHNV, YYDKDF (reference sequence). The CDR3 sequence is 13 residues long. The CDR3 DNA follows: TGTGCCACCAAGCTAGGTAGGGAGTACGAGCAGTACTTC. Its protein is CATKLGREYEQYF.

This chain links TRBV5-6 with TRBJ2-1; the D gene could be TRBD1 or TRBD2 (5 bases each). Germline values: CDR1 SGHDT, CDR2 YYEEEE. V gave up 4 bases and J gave up 6 bases, with 17 bases separating them. This CDR3 region has 15 residues. CDR3 nucleotide sequence: TGTGCCAGCAGCCCCCGGGCAGGGACGGCCAATGAGCAGTTCTTC. The encoded protein is CASSPRAGTANEQFF.

The chain uses TRBV11-2 and TRBJ1-2; D unresolved. The CDR3 runs to 12 residues. In germline, CDR1 is SGHAT, CDR2 FQNNGV. V lost 2 bases, J lost 5 bases, and 6 bases lay in between. The CDR3 nucleotides read TGTGCCAGCAGCTTAAGGCGATATGGCTACACCTTC. Its protein is CASSLRRYGYTF.

The sample holds a few counts of this clone. J is TRBJ2-7 and V is TRBV6-1; D gene uncertain. CDR3 length equals 12 residues. Looked up from germline, CDR1 is MNHNS and CDR2 is SASEGT. V gave up 3 bases and J gave up 5 bases, with 8 bases separating them. The CDR3 spells CASSDVRDEQYF. The CDR3 region has the DNA TGTGCCAGCAGTGATGTAAGGGACGAGCAGTACTTC.